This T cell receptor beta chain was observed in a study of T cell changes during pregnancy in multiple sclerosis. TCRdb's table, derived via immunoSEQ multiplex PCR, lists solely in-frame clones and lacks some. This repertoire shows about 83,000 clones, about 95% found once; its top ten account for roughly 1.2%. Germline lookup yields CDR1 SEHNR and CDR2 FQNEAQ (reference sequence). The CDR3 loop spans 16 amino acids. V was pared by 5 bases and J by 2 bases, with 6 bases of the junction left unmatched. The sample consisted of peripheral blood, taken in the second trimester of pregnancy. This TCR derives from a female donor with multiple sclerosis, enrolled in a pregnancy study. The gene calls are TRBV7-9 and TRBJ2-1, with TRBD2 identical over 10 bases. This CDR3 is CASSPVAGGTYNEQFF. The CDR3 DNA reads TGTGCCAGCAGCCCTGTAGCGGGAGGAACCTACAATGAGCAGTTCTTC.